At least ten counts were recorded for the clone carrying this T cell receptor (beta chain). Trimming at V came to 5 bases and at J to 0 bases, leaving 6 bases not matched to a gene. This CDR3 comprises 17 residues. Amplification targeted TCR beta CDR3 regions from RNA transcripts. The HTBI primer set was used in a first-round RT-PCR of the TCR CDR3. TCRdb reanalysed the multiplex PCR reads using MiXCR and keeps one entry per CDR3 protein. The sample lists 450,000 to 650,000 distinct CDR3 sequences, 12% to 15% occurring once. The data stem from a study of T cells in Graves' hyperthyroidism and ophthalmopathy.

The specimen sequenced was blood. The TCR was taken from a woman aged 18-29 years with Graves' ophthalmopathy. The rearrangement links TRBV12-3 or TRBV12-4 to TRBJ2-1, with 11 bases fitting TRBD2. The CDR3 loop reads CASSTIAGGISYNEQFF. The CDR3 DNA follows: TGTGCCAGCAGTACTATAGCGGGAGGGATCTCCTACAATGAGCAGTTCTTC.